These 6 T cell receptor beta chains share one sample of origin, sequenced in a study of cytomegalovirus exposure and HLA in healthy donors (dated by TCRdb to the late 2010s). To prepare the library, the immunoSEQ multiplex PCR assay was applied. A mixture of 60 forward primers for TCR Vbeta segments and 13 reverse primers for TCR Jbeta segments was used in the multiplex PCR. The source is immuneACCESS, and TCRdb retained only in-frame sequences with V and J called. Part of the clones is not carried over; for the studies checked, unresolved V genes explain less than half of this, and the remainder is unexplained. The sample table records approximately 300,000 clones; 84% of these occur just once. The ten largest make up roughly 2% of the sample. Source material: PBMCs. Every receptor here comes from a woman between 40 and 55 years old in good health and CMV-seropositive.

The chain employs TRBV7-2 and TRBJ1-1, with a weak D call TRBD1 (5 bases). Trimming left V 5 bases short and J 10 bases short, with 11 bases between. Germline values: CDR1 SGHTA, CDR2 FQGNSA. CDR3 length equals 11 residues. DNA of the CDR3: TGTGCCAGCAGCCCGGGGGTGAGAGCTTTCTTT. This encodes CASSPGVRAFF. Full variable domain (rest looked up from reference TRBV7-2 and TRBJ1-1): GAGVSQSPSNKVTEKGKDVELRCDPISGHTALYWYRQSLGQGLEFLIYFQGNSAPDKSGLPSDRFSAERTGGSVSTLTIQRTQQEDSAVYLCASSPGVRAFFGQGTRLTVV.

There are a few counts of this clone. The CDR3 sequence: CASSPRGTGSYTQYF. The DNA of the CDR3 is TGTGCCAGCAGCCCGAGGGGGACCGGTTCGTATACGCAGTATTTT. This chain links TRBV14 with TRBJ2-3, with TRBD1 as a possible D gene (6 bases). V lost 4 bases and J 7 bases, leaving 18 bases between the germline ends. In germline, CDR1 is SGHDN, CDR2 FVKESK. This CDR3 comprises 15 residues.

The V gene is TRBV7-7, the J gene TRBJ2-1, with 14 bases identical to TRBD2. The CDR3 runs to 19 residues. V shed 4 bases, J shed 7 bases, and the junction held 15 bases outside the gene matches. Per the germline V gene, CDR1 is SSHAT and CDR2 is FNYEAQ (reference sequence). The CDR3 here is CASSSRGGTSGSWGNEQFF. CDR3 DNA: TGTGCCAGCAGCTCTAGAGGCGGGACTAGCGGGAGTTGGGGTAATGAGCAGTTCTTC.

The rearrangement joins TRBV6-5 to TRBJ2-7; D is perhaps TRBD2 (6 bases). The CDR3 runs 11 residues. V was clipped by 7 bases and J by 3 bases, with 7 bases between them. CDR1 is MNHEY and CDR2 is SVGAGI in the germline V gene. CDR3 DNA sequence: TGTGCCAGCACGCGGGACTACGAGCAGTACTTC. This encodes CASTRDYEQYF.

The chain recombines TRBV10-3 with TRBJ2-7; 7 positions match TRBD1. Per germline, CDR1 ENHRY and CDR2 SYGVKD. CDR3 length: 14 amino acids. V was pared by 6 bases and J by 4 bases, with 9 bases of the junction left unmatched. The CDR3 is CAIRERGDSYEQYF. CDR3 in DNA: TGTGCCATCAGGGAGCGAGGGGACAGTTACGAGCAGTACTTC.

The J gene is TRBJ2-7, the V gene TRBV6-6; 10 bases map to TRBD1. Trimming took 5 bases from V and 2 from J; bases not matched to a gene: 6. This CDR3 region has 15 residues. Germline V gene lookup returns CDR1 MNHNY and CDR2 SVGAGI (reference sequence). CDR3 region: CASSEPGTGAYEQYF. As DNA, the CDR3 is TGTGCCAGCAGTGAGCCCGGGACAGGGGCCTACGAGCAGTACTTC.